This record concerns one T cell receptor (beta chain) sequence. The sample holds a few counts of this clone. Its antigen remains unidentified. Base qualities are not provided; no much larger clone lies one nucleotide away. This sample stems from a study of STAT5B mutations in CD4+ large granular lymphocyte leukemia (dated by TCRdb to about 2022). For the study in its entirety: Among healthy controls, the CDR3 'QG' motif was associated with a particular HLA allele. TCRbeta repertoires of CD4+ T-cell large granular lymphocyte leukemia patients were compared with those of healthy blood donors. Flow cytometry on FACSCanto II or FACSVerse showed that the purified fractions were more than 95% pure among lymphocytes.

TCRbeta rearrangements were sequenced from genomic DNA using the immunoSEQ assay at survey resolution. Turning to the authors' computational methods: In the TCR sequencing data, the lowest productive clonotype frequency that could be detected was 2.59 x 10-5. Analyses included only productive TCRbeta rearrangements, meaning complete and in-frame sequences. Simpson clonality, calculated in the immunoSEQ Analyzer version 3.0, was used as the measure of sample clonality. Clones were binned by frequency as very rare, small, medium, large (1-20%) or hyperexpanded (>20%). Generation probabilities were estimated with OLGA 1.2.3, V-gene circos plots were made with VDJtools, specificities were looked up in VDJdb, and CDR3 motifs were identified with GLIPH. TCRdb retrieved this table from immuneACCESS and kept in-frame rearrangements only. Not all clones are present; in checked studies, unresolved V genes account for under half, and no reason is known for the remainder. V, J and clone size derive from that table, while D and trimming were established from the DNA sequence. The sample records 31,000 or so clones, roughly 72% of which are singletons. Jointly, the top ten make up roughly 0.3% of the sample.

Its CDR3 holds 12 amino acids, cysteine through phenylalanine. Only CDR3 DNA remains: 36 bases, in frame from the first base. Based on the germline V gene, the CDR1 and CDR2 sequences are SNHLY and FYNNEI. The germline ends are 6 bases apart after V is trimmed by 4 bases and J by 3 bases. The healthy controls were 30 to 45 blood donors, and the buffy coats of these donors were supplied by the Finnish Red Cross blood service. All TCR-sequenced material derived from peripheral blood: patient blood samples and healthy donor buffy coats. Ficoll-Hypaque gradient centrifugation was used to isolate peripheral blood mononuclear cells. CD4+ cells were magnetically purified from the buffy coats of healthy controls. Genomic DNA was extracted using the Gentra Puregene Cell and Tissue kit, and a Qubit 2.0 fluorometer was used to quantify it. Paper-wide results and their limitations: Data were not HLA-matched; higher clonality in CD4+ versus CD8+ T-LGLL could reflect the relatively small sample size. Enrichment of TRBV06-family usage was observed among the top patient clones (8/27) relative to healthy controls (2/35). The main leukemic clonotypes were found to be private to each patient, although about 25% of the main leukemic clonotypes were detected at low frequency in the non-leukemic repertoires of other patients. Compared with healthy CD4+ repertoires, CD4-sorted patient repertoires appeared more clonal, and this difference remained even after the putative leukemic clones were removed.

The receptor was derived from a human donor in good health. The sequence joins TRBV2 to TRBJ1-2; the D segment cannot be called with confidence. Sequenced input: CD4+ T cells from blood buffy coats. The CDR3 has the sequence CASSGSDYGYTF. The nucleotide sequence reads as follows: TGTGCCAGCAGTGGGTCAGACTATGGCTACACCTTC.